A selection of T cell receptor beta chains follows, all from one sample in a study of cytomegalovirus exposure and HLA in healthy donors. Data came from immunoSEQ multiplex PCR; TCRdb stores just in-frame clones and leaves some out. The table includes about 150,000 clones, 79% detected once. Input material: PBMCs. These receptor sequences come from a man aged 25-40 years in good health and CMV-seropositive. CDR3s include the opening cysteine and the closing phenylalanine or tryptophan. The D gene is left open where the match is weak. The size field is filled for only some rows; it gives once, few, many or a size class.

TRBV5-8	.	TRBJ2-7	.	TGTGCCAGCAGGCCAGCAGCGGCCCAAGGTTACGAGCAGTACTTC	CASRPAAAQGYEQYF
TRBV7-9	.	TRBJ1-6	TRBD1	TGTGCCAGCAGCTCAGGGACAGGGGCTTCACCCCTCCACTTT	CASSSGTGASPLHF
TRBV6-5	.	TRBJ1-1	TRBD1	TGTGCCAGCAGTGGACAGGGGTGGGGTAACACTGAAGCTTTCTTT	CASSGQGWGNTEAFF
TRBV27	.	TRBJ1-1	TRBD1	TGTGCCAGCAGTTTATCGGGGACAGGGCTCGGAGGGGCTTTCTTT	CASSLSGTGLGGAFF
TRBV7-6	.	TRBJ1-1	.	TGTGCCAGCAGCGGTCAGGGGCCGAACACTGAAGCTTTCTTT	CASSGQGPNTEAFF
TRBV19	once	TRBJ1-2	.	TGTGCCAGTAGTGGACCCGGGGGTTTCTCTTTCTATGGCTACACCTTC	CASSGPGGFSFYGYTF
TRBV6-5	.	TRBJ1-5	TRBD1	TGTGCCAGCAGTTCTGGGACAGGTAATCATCAGCCCCAGCATTTT	CASSSGTGNHQPQHF
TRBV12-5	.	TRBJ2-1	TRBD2	TGTGCTAGTGGTTTGGGGACTAGCGCCATAGGGGGGTATGAGCAGTTCTTC	CASGLGTSAIGGYEQFF
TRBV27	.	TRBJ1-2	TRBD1	TGTGCCAGCAGTCTCCGACAGGGGAATGCCTATGGCTACACCTTC	CASSLRQGNAYGYTF
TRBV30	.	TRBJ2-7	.	TGTGCCTGGAGTTCATCCTACGAGCAGTACTTC	CAWSSSYEQYF
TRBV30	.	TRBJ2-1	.	TGTGCCTGGACCCCATTAGCCAGCTCCTACAATGAGCAGTTCTTC	CAWTPLASSYNEQFF
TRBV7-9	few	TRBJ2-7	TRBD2	TGCGCCAGCAGCTTGGTAGGACTAGTGAACGAGCAGTACTTC	CASSLVGLVNEQYF
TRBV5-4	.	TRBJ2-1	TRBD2	TGTGCCAGCAGCCCCACACTGGGACTAGCCGACAATGAGCAGTTCTTC	CASSPTLGLADNEQFF
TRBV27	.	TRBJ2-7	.	TGTGCCAGCAGCGTCGAAATACCGCTGAGCTCCTACGAGCAGTACTTC	CASSVEIPLSSYEQYF
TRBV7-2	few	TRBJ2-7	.	TGTGCCAGCAGCTTAGATCTCTCCGAGCAGTACTTC	CASSLDLSEQYF
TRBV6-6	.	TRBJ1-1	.	TGTGCCAGCAGTCTCTCCGAGGCCGTGAATACTGAAGCTTTCTTT	CASSLSEAVNTEAFF
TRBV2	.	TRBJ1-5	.	TGTGCCAGCAGCCACAAACCTCGGGACTACAATCAGCCCCAGCATTTT	CASSHKPRDYNQPQHF
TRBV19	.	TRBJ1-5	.	TGTGCCAGTACCCGCCCCGGCGGGGACCCAAAGGACCAGCCCCAGCATTTT	CASTRPGGDPKDQPQHF
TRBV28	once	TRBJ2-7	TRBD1	TGTGCCAGCAGTCCAGGGACAGGGGGCCCTTACTACGAGCAGTACTTC	CASSPGTGGPYYEQYF
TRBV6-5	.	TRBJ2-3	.	TGTGCCAGCAGTTATCAGGACATCCGCACAGATACGCAGTATTTT	CASSYQDIRTDTQYF
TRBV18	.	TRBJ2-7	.	TGTGCCAGCTCACCGGGGGCAGGCTCCTACGAGCAGTACTTC	CASSPGAGSYEQYF
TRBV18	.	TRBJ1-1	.	TGTGCCAGCTCACTCCGAGAAGATTTTAACACTGAAGCTTTCTTT	CASSLREDFNTEAFF
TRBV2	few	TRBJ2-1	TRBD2	TGTGCCAGCAGTGGGGGACTAGCGGGCCAAAGCTCCTACAATGAGCAGTTCTTC	CASSGGLAGQSSYNEQFF
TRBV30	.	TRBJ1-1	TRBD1	TGTGCCTGGGCATATCTCGTGACAGGGGACACTGAAGCTTTCTTT	CAWAYLVTGDTEAFF
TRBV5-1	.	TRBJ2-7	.	TGCGCCAGCAGCTTCAGCAGTCCCCCGAGGGACTACGAGCAGTACTTC	CASSFSSPPRDYEQYF
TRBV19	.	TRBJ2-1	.	TGTGCCAGTGGGTTCTCCAGGTCCTACAATGAGCAGTTCTTC	CASGFSRSYNEQFF
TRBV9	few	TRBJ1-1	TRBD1	TGTGCCAGCAGCTCAGAAAAGACAGGGGGCATTACTGAAGCTTTCTTT	CASSSEKTGGITEAFF
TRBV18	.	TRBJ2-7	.	TGTGCCAGCTCACCGCGGGATGCAAACGAGCAGTACTTC	CASSPRDANEQYF
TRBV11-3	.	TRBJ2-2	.	TGTGCCAGCGCTAAAGGGGGTACCGGGGAGCTGTTTTTT	CASAKGGTGELFF
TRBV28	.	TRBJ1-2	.	TGTGCCAGCAGTTTAGGAAGGGAGGACTATGGCTACACCTTC	CASSLGREDYGYTF
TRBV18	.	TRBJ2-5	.	TGTGCCAGCTCACCAAAGGTTTCTCTCGCGGCCCAGTACTTC	CASSPKVSLAAQYF
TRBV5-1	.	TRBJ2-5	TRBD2	TGCGCCAGCAGCTTGGGAAGCGGGGGGACGGAGACCCAGTACTTC	CASSLGSGGTETQYF
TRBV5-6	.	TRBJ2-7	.	TGTGCCAGCAGCCGTTTAGCGGTCTCCTACGAGCAGTACTTC	CASSRLAVSYEQYF
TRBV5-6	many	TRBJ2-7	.	TGTGCCAGCACCATCTTCACAGGTGAGGAGTTCTACGAGCAGTACTTC	CASTIFTGEEFYEQYF
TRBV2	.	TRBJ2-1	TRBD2	TGTGCCAGCAGGGGTAGCGGGAGTCGGGACAATGAGCAGTTCTTC	CASRGSGSRDNEQFF
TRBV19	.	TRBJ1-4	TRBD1	TGTGCCACTACGACAGGGGGTAATGAAAAACTGTTTTTT	CATTTGGNEKLFF
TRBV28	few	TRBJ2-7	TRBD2	TGTGCCAGCAGTTTTGGGCGGGAGCCGTACTTC	CASSFGREPYF
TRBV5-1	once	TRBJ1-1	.	TGCGCCAGCAGCTTGGGCGATAACACTGAAGCTTTCTTT	CASSLGDNTEAFF
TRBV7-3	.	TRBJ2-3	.	TGTGCCAGCAGCTTAGGGCAGGGGCTCACGGATACGCAGTATTTT	CASSLGQGLTDTQYF
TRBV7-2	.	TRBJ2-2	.	TGTGCCAGCAGCAAGGGGGGGCGTGCGGTGGCCGGGGAGCTGTTTTTT	CASSKGGRAVAGELFF
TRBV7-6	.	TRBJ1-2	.	TGTGCCAGCAGCTTAGTCGGGCGGGGGAATGGCTACACCTTC	CASSLVGRGNGYTF
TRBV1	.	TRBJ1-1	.	TGCACCAGCAGCCAAGATCCCGGGTTTCAAATGAACACTGAAGCTTTCTTT	CTSSQDPGFQMNTEAFF
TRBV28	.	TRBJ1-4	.	TGTGCCAGCAGTTGGCGGGCGGATGAAAAACTGTTTTTT	CASSWRADEKLFF
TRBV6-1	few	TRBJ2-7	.	TGTGCCAGCGTAGGGGTAGCCCACGAGCAGTACTTC	CASVGVAHEQYF
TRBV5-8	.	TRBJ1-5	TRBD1	TGTGCCAGCAGCCTGGGAGGGGGCTCTGGGCAGCCCCAGCATTTT	CASSLGGGSGQPQHF
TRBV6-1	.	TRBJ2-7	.	TGTGCCAGCAGGATCGCTGGCCAGTCGGGCGAGGGGCAGTACTTC	CASRIAGQSGEGQYF
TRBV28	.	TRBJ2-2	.	TGTGCCAGCAGTTGGGAGGCCGGGGAGCTGTTTTTT	CASSWEAGELFF
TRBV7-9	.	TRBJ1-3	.	TGTGCCAGCAGCTCGACAACAAGGTCTGGAAACACCATATATTTT	CASSSTTRSGNTIYF
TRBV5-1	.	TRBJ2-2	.	TGCGCCAGCAGCTCAGGGGACACCGGGGAGCTGTTTTTT	CASSSGDTGELFF
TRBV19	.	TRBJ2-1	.	TGTGCCAGTGGGTTGTCGGGAGCCGGCACCTACAATGAGCAGTTCTTC	CASGLSGAGTYNEQFF
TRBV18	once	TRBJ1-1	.	TGTGCCAGCTCACCAAAGGGCTACAGGGACACTGAAGCTTTCTTT	CASSPKGYRDTEAFF
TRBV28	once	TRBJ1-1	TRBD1	TGTGCCAGCAGCATAGGGGACAGGGGTAACACTGAAGCTTTCTTT	CASSIGDRGNTEAFF
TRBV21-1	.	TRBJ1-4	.	TGTGCCAGCAGCCCCCGTGGACACCGAAATGAAAAACTGTTTTTT	CASSPRGHRNEKLFF
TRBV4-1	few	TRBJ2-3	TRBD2	TGCGCCAGCAGCCGGTACATGGGGGGAGGGAACACAGATACGCAGTATTTT	CASSRYMGGGNTDTQYF
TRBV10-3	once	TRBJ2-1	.	TGTGCCATCAGTGAGTCGGGGGGAGGAAGAGAGCAGTTCTTC	CAISESGGGREQFF
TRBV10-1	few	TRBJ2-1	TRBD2	TGCGCCAGCAGTGAGGGACTAGCGGACACCTACAATGAGCAGTTCTTC	CASSEGLADTYNEQFF
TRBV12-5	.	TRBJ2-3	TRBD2	TGTGCTAGTGGTTCCCAGCGGGGGGCCACAGATACGCAGTATTTT	CASGSQRGATDTQYF